This T cell receptor (beta chain) was captured by sequencing in a study of blood T cell repertoires in COVID-19. In the study overall: Material from acute and convalescent COVID-19 was sourced from the United States, Italy and Spain. Sample material is recorded as cDNA or gDNA derived from T cells, B-cell-depleted T cells, or PBMCs.

This clone showed up just a few times. This CDR3 has 15 amino acids. Germline CDR1 and CDR2: SGHAT and FQNNGV. V gave up 5 bases and J gave up 2 bases, with 15 bases separating them. Study processing details: Estimation of nucleated cell counts relied on the amplification of reference gene primers. Clones were sequenced by immunoSEQ multiplex PCR, and TCRdb holds only the in-frame ones, with some missing. The DNA was the basis for D and trimming; V, J and clone size are from that table. The repertoire holds about 220,000 clones, with roughly 82% as singletons. The rearrangement uses TRBV11-2 and TRBJ1-2; tentatively, D is TRBD1 (5 bases). The specimen sequenced was peripheral blood. The receptor comes from a man aged 50-59 years with active or convalescent COVID-19. CDR3 nucleotide sequence: TGTGCCAGCAGCCATCTCGCGGGGGGGAACTATGGCTACACCTTC. Protein: CASSHLAGGNYGYTF.